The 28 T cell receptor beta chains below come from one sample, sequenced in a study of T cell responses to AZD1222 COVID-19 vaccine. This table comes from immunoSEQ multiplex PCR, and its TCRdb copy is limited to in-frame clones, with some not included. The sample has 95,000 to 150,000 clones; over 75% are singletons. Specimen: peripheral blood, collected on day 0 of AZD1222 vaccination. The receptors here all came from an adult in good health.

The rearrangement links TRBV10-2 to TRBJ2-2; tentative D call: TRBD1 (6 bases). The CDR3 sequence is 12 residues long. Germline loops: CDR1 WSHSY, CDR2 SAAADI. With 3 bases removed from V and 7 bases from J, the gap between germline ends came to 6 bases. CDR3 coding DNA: TGCGCCAGCAGTGAAGGGGGCGGGGAGCTGTTTTTT. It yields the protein CASSEGGGELFF.

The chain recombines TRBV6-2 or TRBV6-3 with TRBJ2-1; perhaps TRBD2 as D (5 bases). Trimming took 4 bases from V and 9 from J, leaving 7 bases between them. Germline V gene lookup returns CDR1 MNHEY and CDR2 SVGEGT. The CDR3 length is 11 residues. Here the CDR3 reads CASSSGIEQFF. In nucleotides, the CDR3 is TGTGCCAGCAGTTCGGGAATTGAGCAGTTCTTC.

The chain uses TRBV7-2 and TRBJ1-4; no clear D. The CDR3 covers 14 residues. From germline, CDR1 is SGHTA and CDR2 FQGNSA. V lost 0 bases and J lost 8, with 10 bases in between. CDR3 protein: CASSLAQYGEKLFF. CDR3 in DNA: TGTGCCAGCAGCTTAGCCCAGTACGGGGAAAAACTGTTTTTT.

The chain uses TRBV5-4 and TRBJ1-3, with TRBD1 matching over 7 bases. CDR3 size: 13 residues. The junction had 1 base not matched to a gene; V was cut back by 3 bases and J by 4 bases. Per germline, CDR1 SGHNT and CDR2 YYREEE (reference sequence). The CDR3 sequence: CASSSDRGNTIYF. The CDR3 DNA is TGTGCCAGCAGCTCGGACAGGGGAAACACCATATATTTT.

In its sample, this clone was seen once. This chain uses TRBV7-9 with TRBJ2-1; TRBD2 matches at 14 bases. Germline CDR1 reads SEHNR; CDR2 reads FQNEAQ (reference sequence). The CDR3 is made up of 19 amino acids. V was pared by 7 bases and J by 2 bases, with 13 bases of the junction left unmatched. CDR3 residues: CASTPTGTSGRNTYNEQFF. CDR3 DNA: TGTGCCAGCACCCCCACCGGGACTAGCGGGAGAAACACCTACAATGAGCAGTTCTTC.

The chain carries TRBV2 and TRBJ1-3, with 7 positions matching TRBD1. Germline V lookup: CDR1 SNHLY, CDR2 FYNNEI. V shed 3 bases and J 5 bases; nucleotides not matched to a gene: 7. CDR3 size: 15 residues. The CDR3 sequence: CASSEIGTDRNTIYF. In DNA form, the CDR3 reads TGTGCCAGCAGTGAGATAGGGACAGACAGAAACACCATATATTTT.

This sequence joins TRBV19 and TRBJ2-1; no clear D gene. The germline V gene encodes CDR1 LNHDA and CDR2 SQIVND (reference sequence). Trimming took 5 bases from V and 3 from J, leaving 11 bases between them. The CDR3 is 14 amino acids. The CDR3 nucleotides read TGTGCCAGTAGTTTCCGGGTGCTCTACAATGAGCAGTTCTTC. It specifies CASSFRVLYNEQFF.

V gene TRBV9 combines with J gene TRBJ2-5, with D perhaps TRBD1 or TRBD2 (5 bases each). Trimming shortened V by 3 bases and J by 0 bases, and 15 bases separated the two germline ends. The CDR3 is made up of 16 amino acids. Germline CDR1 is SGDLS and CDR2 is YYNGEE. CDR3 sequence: CASSDRRGGDQETQYF. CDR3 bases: TGTGCCAGCAGCGACCGTCGGGGCGGAGACCAAGAGACCCAGTACTTC.

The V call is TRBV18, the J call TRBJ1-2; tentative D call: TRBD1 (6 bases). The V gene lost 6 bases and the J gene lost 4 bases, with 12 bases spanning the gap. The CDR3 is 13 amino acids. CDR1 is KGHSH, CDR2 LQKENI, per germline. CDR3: CASSSDRFYGYTF. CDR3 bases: TGTGCCAGCTCTTCGGACAGATTCTATGGCTACACCTTC.

For the CDR3, the DNA is TGTGCCTGGGGGAAGGGGGTTAGCACAGATACGCAGTATTTT. It encodes CAWGKGVSTDTQYF. The genes are TRBV30 and TRBJ2-3, with D tentatively TRBD1 (6 bases). Germline V gene sequence: CDR1 GTSNPN, CDR2 SVGIG (reference sequence). The germline V and J ends were trimmed by 5 bases and 0 bases, with 12 bases remaining between them. The CDR3 runs to 14 residues.

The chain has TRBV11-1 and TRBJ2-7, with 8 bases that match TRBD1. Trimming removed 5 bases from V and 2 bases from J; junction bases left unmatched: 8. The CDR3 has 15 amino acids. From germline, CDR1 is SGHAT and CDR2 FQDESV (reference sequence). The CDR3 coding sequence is TGTGCCAGCAGCCTAGGAGACAGGGGCCCCTACGAGCAGTACTTC. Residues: CASSLGDRGPYEQYF.

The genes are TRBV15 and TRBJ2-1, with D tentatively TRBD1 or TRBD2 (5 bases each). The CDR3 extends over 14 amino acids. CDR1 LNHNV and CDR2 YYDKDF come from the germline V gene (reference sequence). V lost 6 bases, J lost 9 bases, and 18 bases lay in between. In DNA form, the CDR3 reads TGTGCCACCAGTCCCAGGGCTAGCCTCAGTGAGCAGTTCTTC. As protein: CATSPRASLSEQFF.

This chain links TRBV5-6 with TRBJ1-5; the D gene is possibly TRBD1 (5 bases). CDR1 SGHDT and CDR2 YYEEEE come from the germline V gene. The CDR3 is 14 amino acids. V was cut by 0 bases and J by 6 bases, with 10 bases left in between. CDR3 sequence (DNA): TGTGCCAGCAGCTTGGTAGGGGAGGGTCAGCCCCAGCATTTT. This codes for CASSLVGEGQPQHF. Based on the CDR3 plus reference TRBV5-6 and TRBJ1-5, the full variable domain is DAGVTQSPTHLIKTRGQQVTLRCSPKSGHDTVSWYQQALGQGPQFIFQYYEEEERQRGNFPDRFSGHQFPNYSSELNVNALLLGDSALYLCASSLVGEGQPQHFGDGTRLSIL.

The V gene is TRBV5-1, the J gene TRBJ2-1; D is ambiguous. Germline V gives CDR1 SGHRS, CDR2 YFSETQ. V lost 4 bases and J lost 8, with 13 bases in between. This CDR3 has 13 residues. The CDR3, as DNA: TGCGCCAGCAGCCCCCAAACTGGATATGAGCAGTTCTTC. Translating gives CASSPQTGYEQFF.

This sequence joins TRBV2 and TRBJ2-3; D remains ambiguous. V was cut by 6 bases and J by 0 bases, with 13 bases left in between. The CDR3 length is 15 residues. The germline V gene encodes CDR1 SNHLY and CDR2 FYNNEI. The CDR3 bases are TGTGCCAGCAGAGGTCTGTCCCCTAGCACAGATACGCAGTATTTT. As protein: CASRGLSPSTDTQYF.

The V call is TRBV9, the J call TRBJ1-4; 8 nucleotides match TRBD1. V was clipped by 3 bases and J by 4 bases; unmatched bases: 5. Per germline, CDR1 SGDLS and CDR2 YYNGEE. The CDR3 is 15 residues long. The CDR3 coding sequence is TGTGCCAGCAGCGCGCCGGGACAGGTTAATGAAAAACTGTTTTTT. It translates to CASSAPGQVNEKLFF. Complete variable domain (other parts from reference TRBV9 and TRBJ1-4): DSGVTQTPKHLITATGQRVTLRCSPRSGDLSVYWYQQSLDQGLQFLIQYYNGEERAKGNILERFSAQQFPDLHSELNLSSLELGDSALYFCASSAPGQVNEKLFFGSGTQLSVL.

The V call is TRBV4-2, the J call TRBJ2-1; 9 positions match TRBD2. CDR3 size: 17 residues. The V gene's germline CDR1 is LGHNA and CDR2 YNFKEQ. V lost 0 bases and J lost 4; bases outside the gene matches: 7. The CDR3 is CASSQDGTSGSYNEQFF. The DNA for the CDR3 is TGTGCCAGCAGCCAAGATGGTACTAGCGGGTCGTACAATGAGCAGTTCTTC.

The CDR3 bases are TGTGCCAGCAGCGAACCAACAGGGGTGGTAGATACGCAGTATTTT. This translates into CASSEPTGVVDTQYF. The V call is TRBV9, the J call TRBJ2-3, with 7 bases identical to TRBD1. Trimming took 3 bases from V and 5 from J; bases not matched to a gene: 9. Germline V gene data show CDR1 as SGDLS and CDR2 as YYNGEE. This CDR3 region has 15 residues.

In nucleotides, the CDR3 is TGTGCCAGCAGCTTTGGGCTAATGAACAATGAGCAGTTCTTC. It encodes CASSFGLMNNEQFF. The chain carries TRBV7-3 and TRBJ2-1; D is unclear. Germline-derived CDR1 and CDR2 are SGHTA and FQGTGA. V was cut by 3 bases and J by 5 bases, with 11 bases left in between. The CDR3 is 14 residues long.

The CDR3 DNA reads as TGTGCCAGCAGTCTGCAAGGGAACACTGAAGCTTTCTTT. As protein: CASSLQGNTEAFF. The chain uses TRBV7-2 and TRBJ1-1, with D uncertain. V was pared by 6 bases and J by 1 base, with 9 bases between. The CDR3 extends over 13 amino acids. CDR1 SGHTA and CDR2 FQGNSA come from the germline V gene.

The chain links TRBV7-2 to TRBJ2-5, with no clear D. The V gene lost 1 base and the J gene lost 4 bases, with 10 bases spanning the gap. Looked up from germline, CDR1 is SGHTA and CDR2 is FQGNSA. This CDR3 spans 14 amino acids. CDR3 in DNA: TGTGCCAGCAGCTTAGTTAGTGGTCTAGAGACCCAGTACTTC. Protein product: CASSLVSGLETQYF.

The CDR3 loop reads CASSHSFYEQYF. In DNA, the CDR3 is TGTGCCAGCAGCCACTCCTTCTACGAGCAGTACTTC. The chain joins TRBV3-1 (or the pseudogene TRBV3-2) to TRBJ2-7; no reliable D call. Trimming left V 3 bases short and J 3 bases short, with 6 bases between. CDR1 is LGHDT and CDR2 is YNNKEL in the germline V gene (reference sequence). The CDR3 is 12 amino acids.

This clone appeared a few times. CDR3 sequence: CASSLVGRGNTEAFF. The CDR3 coding sequence is TGCGCCAGCAGCTTGGTGGGCAGGGGGAACACTGAAGCTTTCTTT. The chain couples TRBV5-1 to TRBJ1-1; weak D call: TRBD1 (6 bases). Looked up from germline, CDR1 is SGHRS and CDR2 is YFSETQ. Trimming removed 0 bases at V and 1 base at J, with 10 bases between. The CDR3 has 15 amino acids. Variable domain in full (rest from reference TRBV5-1 and TRBJ1-1): KAGVTQTPRYLIKTRGQQVTLSCSPISGHRSVSWYQQTPGQGLQFLFEYFSETQRNKGNFPGRFSGRQFSNSRSEMNVSTLELGDSALYLCASSLVGRGNTEAFFGQGTRLTVV.

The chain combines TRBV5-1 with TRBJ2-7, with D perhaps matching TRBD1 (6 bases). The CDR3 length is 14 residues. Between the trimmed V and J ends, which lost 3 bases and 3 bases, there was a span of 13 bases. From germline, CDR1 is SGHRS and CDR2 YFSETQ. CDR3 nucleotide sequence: TGCGCCAGCAGCTCCCAGGGGACGAGCTACGAGCAGTACTTC. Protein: CASSSQGTSYEQYF.

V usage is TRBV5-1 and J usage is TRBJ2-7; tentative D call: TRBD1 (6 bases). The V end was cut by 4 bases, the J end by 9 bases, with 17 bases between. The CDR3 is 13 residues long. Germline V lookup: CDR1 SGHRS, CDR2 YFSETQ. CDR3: CASSTTQGYSQYF. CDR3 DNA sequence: TGCGCCAGCAGCACGACCCAGGGGTACTCGCAGTACTTC.

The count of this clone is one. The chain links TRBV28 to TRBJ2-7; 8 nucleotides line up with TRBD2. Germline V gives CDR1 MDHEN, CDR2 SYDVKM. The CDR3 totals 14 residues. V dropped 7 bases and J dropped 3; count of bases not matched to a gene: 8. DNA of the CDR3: TGTGCCAGCACCGAACGGGGGGGGGACTACGAGCAGTACTTC. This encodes CASTERGGDYEQYF.

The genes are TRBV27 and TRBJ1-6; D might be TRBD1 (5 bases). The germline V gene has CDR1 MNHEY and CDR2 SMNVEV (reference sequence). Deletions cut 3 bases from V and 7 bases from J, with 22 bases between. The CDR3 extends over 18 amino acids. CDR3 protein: CASSFGAGTGAGNSPLHF. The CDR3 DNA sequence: TGTGCCAGCAGTTTTGGGGCAGGGACCGGCGCGGGAAATTCACCCCTCCACTTT.

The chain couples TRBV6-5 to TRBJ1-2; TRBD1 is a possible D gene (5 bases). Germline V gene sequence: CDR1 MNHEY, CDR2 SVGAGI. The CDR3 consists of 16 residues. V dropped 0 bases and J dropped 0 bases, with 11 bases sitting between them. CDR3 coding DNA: TGTGCCAGCAGTTACTCGACGGGGGAGGCTAACTATGGCTACACCTTC. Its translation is CASSYSTGEANYGYTF.